This TCR beta chain appears in the sequencing data of a study of blood T cell repertoires in COVID-19. The wider study: The study drew acute and convalescent COVID-19 samples from the United States, Italy and Spain. The cDNA or gDNA used as material had been derived from T cells, B-cell-depleted T cells, or PBMCs.

Original methodology: Nucleated cell number was recorded as an estimate derived from reference gene primer amplification. Assay: immunoSEQ multiplex PCR; the TCRdb copy retains only in-frame clones and omits some. From that table come the V and J calls and clone size; the DNA was used to work out D and trimming. The data show 110,000 to 150,000 clones, with roughly 80% seen just once and around 5% held by the top ten. The CDR3 spans 17 residues. V was trimmed by 4 bases and J by 6 bases, leaving 21 bases between them. Germline assignment: CDR1 SEHNR and CDR2 FQNEAQ (reference sequence). Those enrolled in Seattle joined during active infection and were followed longitudinally afterward.

This TCR was recovered from a woman aged 70-85 years with COVID-19, enrolled during active disease. The specimen sequenced was peripheral blood. The J gene is TRBJ1-4, the V gene TRBV7-9, with D tentatively TRBD1 (6 bases). The CDR3 loop is CASSSSPGGGIYEKLFF. The CDR3 DNA follows: TGTGCCAGCAGCTCCTCCCCGGGGGGGGGCATATATGAAAAACTGTTTTTT.